The TCR beta chain under discussion was sequenced for a study of blood T cell repertoires in COVID-19. Turning to the study itself: Whether acute or convalescent, the COVID-19 samples came from the United States, Italy and Spain. T cells, B-cell-depleted T cells, or PBMCs provided the cDNA or gDNA that served as material.

The CDR3 totals 15 residues. With 3 bases removed from V and 5 bases from J, the gap between germline ends came to 19 bases. Germline V gene lookup returns CDR1 DFQATT and CDR2 SNEGSKA (reference sequence). Original methodology: Estimated nucleated cell counts came from reference gene primer amplification. Clones were read by immunoSEQ multiplex PCR, and TCRdb kept only the in-frame ones, dropping some. The DNA was the basis for D and trimming; V, J and clone size are from that table. The sample records about 95,000 clones, about 89% being singletons. The chain recombines TRBV20-1 with TRBJ1-2; D unclear. Sequenced sample: peripheral blood. The receptor was derived from a human donor in a cohort sampled during active COVID-19. CDR3 sequence (DNA): TGCAGTGCTAGTAGCAGGTCCTCGGGAGGGTATGGCTACACCTTC. Protein: CSASSRSSGGYGYTF.